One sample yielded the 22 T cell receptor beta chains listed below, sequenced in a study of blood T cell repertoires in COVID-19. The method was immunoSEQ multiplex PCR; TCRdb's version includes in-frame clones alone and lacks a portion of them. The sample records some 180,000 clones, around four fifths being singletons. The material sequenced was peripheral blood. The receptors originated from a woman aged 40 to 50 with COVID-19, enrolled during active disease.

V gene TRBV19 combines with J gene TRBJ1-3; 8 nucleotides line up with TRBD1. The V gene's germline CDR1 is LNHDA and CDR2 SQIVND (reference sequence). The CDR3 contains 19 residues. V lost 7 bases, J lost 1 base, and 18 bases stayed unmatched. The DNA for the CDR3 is TGTGCCAGTAATGGGCGAACCACAGGGGGGAAGCCTTCTGGAAACACCATATATTTT. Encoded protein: CASNGRTTGGKPSGNTIYF.

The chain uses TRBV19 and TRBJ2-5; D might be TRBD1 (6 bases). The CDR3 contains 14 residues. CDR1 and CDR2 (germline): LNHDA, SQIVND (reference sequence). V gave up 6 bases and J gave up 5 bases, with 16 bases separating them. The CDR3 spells CASRITGMTETQYF. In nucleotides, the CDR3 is TGTGCCAGTAGAATAACAGGGATGACGGAGACCCAGTACTTC.

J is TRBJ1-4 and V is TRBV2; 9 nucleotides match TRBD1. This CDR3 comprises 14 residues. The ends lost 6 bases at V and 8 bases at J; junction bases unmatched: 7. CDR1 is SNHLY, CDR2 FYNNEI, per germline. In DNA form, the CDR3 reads TGTGCCAGCAGAACAGGGGGCGCCTACGAAAAACTGTTTTTT. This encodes CASRTGGAYEKLFF.

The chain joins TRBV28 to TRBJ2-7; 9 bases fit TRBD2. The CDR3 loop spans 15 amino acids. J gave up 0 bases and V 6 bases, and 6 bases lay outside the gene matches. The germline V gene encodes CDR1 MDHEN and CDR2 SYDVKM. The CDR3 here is CASRSSGVSSYEQYF. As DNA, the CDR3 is TGTGCCAGCAGGTCTAGCGGGGTGAGCTCCTACGAGCAGTACTTC.

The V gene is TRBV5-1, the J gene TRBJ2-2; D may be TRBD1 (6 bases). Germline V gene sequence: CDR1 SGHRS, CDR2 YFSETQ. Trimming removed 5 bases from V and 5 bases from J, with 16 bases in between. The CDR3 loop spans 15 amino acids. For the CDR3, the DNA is TGCGCCAGCAGGCTCGCGCAGGGGAGAACCGGGGAGCTGTTTTTT. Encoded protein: CASRLAQGRTGELFF. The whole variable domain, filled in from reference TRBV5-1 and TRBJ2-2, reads KAGVTQTPRYLIKTRGQQVTLSCSPISGHRSVSWYQQTPGQGLQFLFEYFSETQRNKGNFPGRFSGRQFSNSRSEMNVSTLELGDSALYLCASRLAQGRTGELFFGEGSRLTVL.

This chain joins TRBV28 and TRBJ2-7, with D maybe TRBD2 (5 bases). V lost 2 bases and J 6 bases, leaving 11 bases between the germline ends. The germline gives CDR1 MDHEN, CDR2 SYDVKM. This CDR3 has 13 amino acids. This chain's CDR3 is CASSLERRIEQYF. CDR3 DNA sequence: TGTGCCAGCAGTTTAGAACGGAGGATCGAGCAGTACTTC.

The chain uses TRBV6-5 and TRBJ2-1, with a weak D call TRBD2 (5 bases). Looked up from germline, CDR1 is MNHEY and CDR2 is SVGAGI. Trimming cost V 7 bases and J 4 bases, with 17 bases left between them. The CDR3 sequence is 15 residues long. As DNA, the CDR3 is TGTGCCAGCACGGAGCGGACTTCTATTTACAATGAGCAGTTCTTC. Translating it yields CASTERTSIYNEQFF.

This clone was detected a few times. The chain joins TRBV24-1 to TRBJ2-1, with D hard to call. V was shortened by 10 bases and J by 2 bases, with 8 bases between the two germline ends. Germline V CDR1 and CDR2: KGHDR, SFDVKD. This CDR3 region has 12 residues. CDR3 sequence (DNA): TGTGCCACGGGCGAGACCTACAATGAGCAGTTCTTC. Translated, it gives CATGETYNEQFF.

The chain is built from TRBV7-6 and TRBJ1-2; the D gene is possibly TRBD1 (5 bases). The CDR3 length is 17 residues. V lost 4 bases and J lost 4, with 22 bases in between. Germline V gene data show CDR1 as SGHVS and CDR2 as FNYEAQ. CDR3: CASSSIKGMTQPYGYTF. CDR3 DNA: TGTGCCAGCAGCTCTATAAAGGGGATGACGCAGCCCTATGGCTACACCTTC.

As DNA, the CDR3 is TGTGCCACCAGTGATTCTCCAGGGGAAAAACTGTTTTTT. It translates to CATSDSPGEKLFF. V usage is TRBV24-1 and J usage is TRBJ1-4, with D possibly TRBD1 on 5 matching bases. In germline, CDR1 is KGHDR, CDR2 SFDVKD. The CDR3 is 13 amino acids. Trimming took off 2 bases at V and 8 bases at J, with 8 bases between the two ends.

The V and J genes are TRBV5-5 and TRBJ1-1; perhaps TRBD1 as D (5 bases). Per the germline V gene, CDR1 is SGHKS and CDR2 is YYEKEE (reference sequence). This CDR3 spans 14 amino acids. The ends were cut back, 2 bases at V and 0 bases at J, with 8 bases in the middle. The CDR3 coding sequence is TGTGCCAGCAGCTTTGCGGGGGTGAACACTGAAGCTTTCTTT. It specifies CASSFAGVNTEAFF. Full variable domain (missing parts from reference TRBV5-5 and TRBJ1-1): DAGVTQSPTHLIKTRGQQVTLRCSPISGHKSVSWYQQVLGQGPQFIFQYYEKEERGRGNFPDRFSARQFPNYSSELNVNALLLGDSALYLCASSFAGVNTEAFFGQGTRLTVV.

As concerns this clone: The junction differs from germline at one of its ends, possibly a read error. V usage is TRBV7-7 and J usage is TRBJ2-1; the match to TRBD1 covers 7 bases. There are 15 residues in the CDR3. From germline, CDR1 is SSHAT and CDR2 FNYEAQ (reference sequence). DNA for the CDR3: TGTGCTAGCAGCTTAGCCGGGACAGCCGTCGAGGAGCAGTTCTTC. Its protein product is CASSLAGTAVEEQFF.

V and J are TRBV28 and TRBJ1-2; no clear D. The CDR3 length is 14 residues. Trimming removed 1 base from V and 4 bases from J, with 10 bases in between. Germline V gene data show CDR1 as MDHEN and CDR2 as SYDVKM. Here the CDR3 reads CASSLSVPRYGYTF. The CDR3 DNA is TGTGCCAGCAGTTTATCGGTCCCGCGCTATGGCTACACCTTC.

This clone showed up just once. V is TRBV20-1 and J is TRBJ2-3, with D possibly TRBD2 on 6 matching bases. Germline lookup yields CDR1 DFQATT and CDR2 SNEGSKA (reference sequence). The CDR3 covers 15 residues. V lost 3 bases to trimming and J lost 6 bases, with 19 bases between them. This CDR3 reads CSASRDSGNGDTQYF. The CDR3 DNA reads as TGCAGTGCTAGTAGGGACTCGGGTAACGGGGATACGCAGTATTTT.

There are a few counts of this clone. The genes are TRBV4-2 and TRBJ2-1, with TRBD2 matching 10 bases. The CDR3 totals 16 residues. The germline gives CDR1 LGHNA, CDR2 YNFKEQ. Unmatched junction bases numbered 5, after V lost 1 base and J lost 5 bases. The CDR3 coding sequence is TGTGCCAGCAGCCAAGTTGTAGCGGGAGGTGACAATGAGCAGTTCTTC. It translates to CASSQVVAGGDNEQFF.

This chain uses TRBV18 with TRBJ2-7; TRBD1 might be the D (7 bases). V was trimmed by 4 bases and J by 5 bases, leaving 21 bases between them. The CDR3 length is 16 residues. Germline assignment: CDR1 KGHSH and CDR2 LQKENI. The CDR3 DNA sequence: TGTGCCAGCTCACGTTCCAGGGGGGAGTCGGTCCACGAGCAGTACTTC. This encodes CASSRSRGESVHEQYF.

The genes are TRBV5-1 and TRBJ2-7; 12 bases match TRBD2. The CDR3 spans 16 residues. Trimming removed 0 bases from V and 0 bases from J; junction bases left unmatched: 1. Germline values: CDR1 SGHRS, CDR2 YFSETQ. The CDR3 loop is CASSLGLAGVSYEQYF. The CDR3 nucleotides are TGCGCCAGCAGCTTGGGACTAGCGGGGGTCTCCTACGAGCAGTACTTC.

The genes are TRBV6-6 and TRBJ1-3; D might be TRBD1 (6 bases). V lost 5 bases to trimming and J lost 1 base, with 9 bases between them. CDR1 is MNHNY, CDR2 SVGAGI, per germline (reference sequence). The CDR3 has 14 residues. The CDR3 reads CASSRTESGNTIYF. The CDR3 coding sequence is TGTGCCAGCAGTAGGACAGAATCTGGAAACACCATATATTTT.

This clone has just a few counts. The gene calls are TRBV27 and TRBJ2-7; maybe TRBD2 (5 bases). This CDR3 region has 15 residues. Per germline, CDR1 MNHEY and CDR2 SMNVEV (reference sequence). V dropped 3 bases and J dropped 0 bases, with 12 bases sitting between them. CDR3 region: CASSLETGSSYEQYF. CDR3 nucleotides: TGTGCCAGCAGTTTGGAGACGGGAAGCTCCTACGAGCAGTACTTC.

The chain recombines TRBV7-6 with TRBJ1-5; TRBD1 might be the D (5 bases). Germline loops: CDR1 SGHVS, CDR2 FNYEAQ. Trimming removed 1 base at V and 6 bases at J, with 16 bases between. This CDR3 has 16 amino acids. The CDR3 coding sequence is TGTGCCAGCAGCTTAGGGGGCTGGGGATCCACTCAGCCCCAGCATTTT. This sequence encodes CASSLGGWGSTQPQHF.

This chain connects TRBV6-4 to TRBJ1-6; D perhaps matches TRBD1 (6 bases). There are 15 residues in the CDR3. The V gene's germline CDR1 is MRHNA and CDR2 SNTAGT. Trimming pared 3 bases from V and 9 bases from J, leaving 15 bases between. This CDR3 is CASSEDSPWGSPLHF. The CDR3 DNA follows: TGTGCCAGCAGTGAGGACAGTCCTTGGGGTTCACCCCTCCACTTT.

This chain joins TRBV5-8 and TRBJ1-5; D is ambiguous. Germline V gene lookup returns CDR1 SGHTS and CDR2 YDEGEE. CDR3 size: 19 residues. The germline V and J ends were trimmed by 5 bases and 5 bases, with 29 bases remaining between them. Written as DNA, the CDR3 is TGTGCCAGCAGTGGAATGGTAACGGCGACGTGGTCGGCGGATCAGCCCCAGCATTTT. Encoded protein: CASSGMVTATWSADQPQHF. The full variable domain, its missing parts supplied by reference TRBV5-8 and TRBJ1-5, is EAGVTQSPTHLIKTRGQQATLRCSPISGHTSVYWYQQALGLGLQFLLWYDEGEERNRGNFPPRFSGRQFPNYSSELNVNALELEDSALYLCASSGMVTATWSADQPQHFGDGTRLSIL.